A single sample is the source of the 24 T cell receptor beta chains below, sequenced in a study of metastatic and nonmetastatic thyroid tumors. Thyroid surgery was performed in patients who had received no treatment beforehand. TCRdb used MiXCR to call clones anew from the PCR reads. The sample includes roughly 18,000 clones, around a third seen only once; the top ten take 10%. Specimen: tumor tissue. Receptors originate from a male donor with papillary thyroid cancer or a benign thyroid nodule (not recorded which). Some clones in this sample may be carry-over from other donors' samples.

As for this clone: An end of the junction differs from the germline gene, which may be a read error. V usage is TRBV5-1 and J usage is TRBJ1-3; D is unclear. Germline V gene lookup returns CDR1 SGHRS and CDR2 YFSETQ. The CDR3 is made up of 13 amino acids. CDR3 DNA: TGCGCCAGCATCTTGGACGTCCGATACACCATATATTTT. Its translation: CASILDVRYTIYF.

The CDR3 sequence is CASSVGGANYGYTF. Written as DNA, the CDR3 is TGTGCCAGCAGCGTAGGAGGCGCTAACTATGGCTACACCTTC. The J gene is TRBJ1-2, the V gene TRBV9; D unclear. The germline V and J ends were trimmed by 0 bases and 0 bases, with 6 bases remaining between them. This CDR3 is built from 14 residues. Germline V CDR1 and CDR2: SGDLS, YYNGEE.

This clone was recorded at least ten times. The rearrangement links TRBV20-1 to TRBJ2-3; D is unresolved. Looked up from germline, CDR1 is DFQATT and CDR2 is SNEGSKA (reference sequence). This CDR3 region has 13 residues. Trimming took 2 bases from V and 2 from J, leaving 8 bases between them. The CDR3 loop reads CSARSGDTDTQYF. The CDR3 DNA sequence: TGCAGTGCTAGAAGTGGTGACACAGATACGCAGTATTTT.

The V gene is TRBV9, the J gene TRBJ1-1; 7 nucleotides match TRBD1. CDR1 SGDLS and CDR2 YYNGEE come from the germline V gene. The length of the CDR3 is 15 residues. V lost 0 bases to trimming and J lost 1 base; unmatched junction nucleotides: 3. CDR3 in amino acids: CASSVVGQQNTEAFF. The CDR3 bases are TGTGCCAGCAGCGTAGTGGGACAGCAGAACACTGAAGCTTTCTTT.

The rearrangement uses TRBV9 and TRBJ2-3, with D maybe TRBD2 (6 bases). V was trimmed by 10 bases and J by 2 bases, leaving 20 bases between them. Per the germline V gene, CDR1 is SGDLS and CDR2 is YYNGEE. This CDR3 has 15 residues. This CDR3 reads CALSVADGDTDTQYF. The DNA for the CDR3 is TGTGCCCTCAGCGTAGCGGATGGGGACACAGATACGCAGTATTTT.

The chain couples TRBV3-1 to TRBJ1-3; D might be TRBD1 (5 bases). With 0 bases removed from V and 2 bases from J, the gap between germline ends came to 8 bases. The CDR3 has 15 residues. The V gene's germline CDR1 is LGHDT and CDR2 YNNKEL (reference sequence). The CDR3 spells CASSQDGGTGNTIYF. DNA for the CDR3: TGTGCCAGCAGCCAAGATGGGGGAACTGGAAACACCATATATTTT.

This clone was recorded many times. Relative to the germline gene, one junction end is altered; a read error may explain this. The chain has TRBV20-1 and TRBJ2-1; 9 bases align to TRBD2. Looked up from germline, CDR1 is DFQATT and CDR2 is SNEGSKA (reference sequence). The CDR3 is made up of 14 amino acids. The CDR3 region has the DNA TGCAGTGCTGCCGGGACTAGCTCCGACAATGAGCAGTTCTTC. It yields the protein CSAAGTSSDNEQFF.

This sequence joins TRBV4-2 and TRBJ1-5; D unresolved. V lost 4 bases to trimming and J lost 4 bases, with 14 bases between them. Germline V CDR1 and CDR2: LGHNA, YNFKEQ. The CDR3 contains 15 residues. This chain's CDR3 is CASSRYRAPNQPQHF. In nucleotides, the CDR3 is TGTGCCAGCAGCCGATACCGGGCTCCTAATCAGCCCCAGCATTTT.

This clone counts as medium-sized. Written as DNA, the CDR3 is TGTGCCACCCTTAGGGAGGGAACAGATACGCAGTATTTT. Its protein is CATLREGTDTQYF. This rearrangement joins TRBV19 to TRBJ2-3; TRBD2 agrees at 7 bases. J gave up 3 bases and V 10 bases, and 7 bases lay outside the gene matches. The CDR3 sequence is 13 residues long. In germline, CDR1 is LNHDA, CDR2 SQIVND (reference sequence).

The chain is built from TRBV20-1 and TRBJ1-1, with 9 bases aligning to TRBD1. The germline CDR1 and CDR2 sequences are DFQATT and SNEGSKA (reference sequence). This CDR3 comprises 16 residues. The V gene end was trimmed by 2 bases and the J gene end by 6 bases; junction bases not matched to a gene: 13. The CDR3 bases are TGCAGTGCTAGAAATATTAGACAGGGGGGTGTAGCTGAAGCTTTCTTT. It yields the protein CSARNIRQGGVAEAFF.

The chain couples TRBV28 to TRBJ2-7; D not certain. This CDR3 spans 14 amino acids. V lost 5 bases and J lost 1, with 12 bases in between. Per germline, CDR1 MDHEN and CDR2 SYDVKM. For the CDR3, the DNA is TGTGCCAGCAGTGAGAAAGGGTCTTCCTACGAGCAGTACTTC. Protein sequence: CASSEKGSSYEQYF. Drawing the rest from reference TRBV28 and TRBJ2-7, the complete variable domain is DVKVTQSSRYLVKRTGEKVFLECVQDMDHENMFWYRQDPGLGLRLIYFSYDVKMKEKGDIPEGYSVSREKKERFSLILESASTNQTSMYLCASSEKGSSYEQYFGPGTRLTVT.

This chain joins TRBV12-3 or TRBV12-4 and TRBJ2-3, with 10 bases fitting TRBD2. The junction had 3 bases not matched to a gene; V was cut back by 3 bases and J by 6 bases. The CDR3 is 14 amino acids. The chain's CDR3 is CASSFTSGIDTQYF. CDR3 coding DNA: TGTGCCAGCAGTTTTACTAGCGGGATTGATACGCAGTATTTT.

This clone was observed a handful of times. The rearrangement joins TRBV20-1 to TRBJ2-1, with D possibly being TRBD2 (5 bases). The CDR3 has 14 amino acids. Trimming shortened V by 6 bases and J by 3 bases, and 15 bases separated the two germline ends. In germline, CDR1 is DFQATT, CDR2 SNEGSKA (reference sequence). In DNA, the CDR3 is TGCAGTGCCACTCTGAGAGGGAACTACAATGAGCAGTTCTTC. Protein product: CSATLRGNYNEQFF.

This clone was found a few times. One base away lies a much larger clone, so this may be a sequencing read error. The V and J genes are TRBV19 and TRBJ2-1, with D perhaps matching TRBD2 (5 bases). The V gene lost 7 bases and the J gene lost 9 bases, with 10 bases spanning the gap. The germline gives CDR1 LNHDA, CDR2 SQIVND (reference sequence). This CDR3 contains 11 residues. The CDR3 loop reads CASMSGPEQFF. The CDR3 nucleotides read TGTGCCAGTATGAGCGGTCCTGAGCAGTTCTTC.

This clone was observed many times. The V gene is TRBV25-1, the J gene TRBJ2-1; 9 bases map to TRBD1. CDR1 MGHDK and CDR2 SYGVNS come from the germline V gene. The CDR3 consists of 15 residues. V gave up 7 bases and J gave up 6 bases; unmatched junction bases: 10. Here the CDR3 reads CASMRAGQGSNEQFF. The CDR3 coding sequence is TGTGCCAGCATGAGGGCGGGACAGGGCAGCAATGAGCAGTTCTTC.

V and J are TRBV20-1 and TRBJ2-3; TRBD2 agrees at 12 bases. Germline-derived CDR1 and CDR2 are DFQATT and SNEGSKA (reference sequence). The CDR3 runs to 15 residues. With V trimmed by 3 bases and J by 5 bases, 6 bases remained unmatched. The CDR3 nucleotides are TGCAGTGCTAGGCCTAGCGGGAGGGTGAAAGATACGCAGTATTTT. Its protein is CSARPSGRVKDTQYF.

Many counts were recorded for this clone. This chain links TRBV2 with TRBJ2-1, with 11 bases that match TRBD2. CDR1 and CDR2 (germline): SNHLY, FYNNEI. The trim removed 4 bases at V and 9 bases at J, leaving 5 bases unmatched. The CDR3 extends over 14 amino acids. This CDR3 reads CASSAGTSGTEQFF. The DNA of the CDR3 is TGTGCCAGCAGTGCCGGGACTAGCGGTACTGAGCAGTTCTTC.

This clone rates as medium-sized. The V gene is TRBV20-1, the J gene TRBJ1-6; TRBD1 matches 7 bases. Trimming removed 0 bases from V and 5 bases from J; junction bases left unmatched: 7. Germline CDR1 and CDR2: DFQATT and SNEGSKA (reference sequence). There are 16 residues in the CDR3. The DNA for the CDR3 is TGCAGTGCTAGAGATCTAGGGGGCTACGATAATTCACCCCTCCACTTT. This gives the protein CSARDLGGYDNSPLHF.

The chain joins TRBV4-1 to TRBJ2-1; D unresolved. This CDR3 comprises 13 residues. The germline V and J ends were trimmed by 3 bases and 2 bases, with 5 bases remaining between them. The germline V gene has CDR1 MGHRA and CDR2 YSYEKL. CDR3 DNA: TGCGCCAGCAGCCAGGGAACCTACAATGAGCAGTTCTTC. Amino acids: CASSQGTYNEQFF.

The sample holds many counts of this clone. The chain recombines TRBV7-9 with TRBJ1-3; D is uncertain. Germline-derived CDR1 and CDR2 are SEHNR and FQNEAQ (reference sequence). This CDR3 region has 14 residues. V lost 1 base and J lost 2, with 6 bases in between. CDR3 in DNA: TGTGCCAGCAGCTTAGTGGTGACTGGAAACACCATATATTTT. Amino acids: CASSLVVTGNTIYF.

The chain couples TRBV10-3 to TRBJ1-1; D remains unclear. CDR1 is ENHRY, CDR2 SYGVKD, per germline. The CDR3 sequence is 11 residues long. V was pared by 10 bases and J by 6 bases, with 12 bases between. The CDR3 nucleotides are TGTGCCACCTCTTGGAGGTCTGAAGCTTTCTTT. Its translation: CATSWRSEAFF.

The V call is TRBV11-2, the J call TRBJ2-7, with TRBD2 matching 10 bases. CDR1 and CDR2 from the germline V gene are SGHAT and FQNNGV. This CDR3 region has 18 residues. Trimming removed 4 bases from V and 0 bases from J; junction bases left unmatched: 12. The CDR3 sequence: CASSSLGSGGLSSYEQYF. CDR3 sequence (DNA): TGTGCCAGCAGCTCCCTGGGTAGCGGGGGGCTGAGCTCCTACGAGCAGTACTTC.

The rearrangement links TRBV11-2 to TRBJ1-2, with D possibly TRBD1 on 5 matching bases. Looked up from germline, CDR1 is SGHAT and CDR2 is FQNNGV. The CDR3 consists of 14 residues. V shed 1 base and J shed 8 bases, with 14 bases lying between them. In nucleotides, the CDR3 is TGTGCCAGCAGCTTAGTAGCCCTTCGGGACGGCTACACCTTC. Protein: CASSLVALRDGYTF.

Many counts were recorded for this clone. V and J are TRBV11-2 and TRBJ2-7, with D perhaps TRBD1 or TRBD2 (5 bases each). Germline loops: CDR1 SGHAT, CDR2 FQNNGV. The V gene lost 1 base and the J gene lost 5 bases, with 12 bases spanning the gap. The CDR3 runs 14 residues. The CDR3: CASSLAPGRNEQYF. The CDR3 DNA is TGTGCCAGCAGCTTAGCTCCAGGGAGAAACGAGCAGTACTTC.